The rows below give T cell receptor beta chains drawn from one sample of a study of shared clonotypes between healthy human individuals. Libraries were prepared by immunoSEQ multiplex PCR; TCRdb keeps only in-frame clonotypes and omits some of them. Of around 2.5 million clones listed, roughly 93% are singletons. Sequenced material: naive CD4+ T cells from PBMCs. All receptors derive from a man aged 18 to 29 in good health. Some clones in this sample may be carry-over from other donors' samples. The CDR3 runs from the conserved cysteine through the conserved F or W. A D gene is named only where the DNA matches it firmly. Clone size is given for some rows only: seen once, a few or many times, or a class if the clone is expanded.

abundance	d_gene	v_gene	j_gene	CDR3aa	CDR3nt
-	-	TRBV18	TRBJ2-7	CASSPTTTKYEQYF	TGTGCCAGCTCACCAACGACTACTAAGTACGAGCAGTACTTC
-	-	TRBV18	TRBJ1-5	CASSPTQGHEGNQPQHF	TGTGCCAGCTCACCAACACAGGGCCATGAGGGCAATCAGCCCCAGCATTTT
-	-	TRBV7-9	TRBJ2-5	CASSRPQTSYQETQYF	TGTGCCAGCAGCCGGCCCCAGACGAGTTACCAAGAGACCCAGTACTTC
-	-	TRBV29-1	TRBJ1-1	CSVALLTNTEAFF	TGCAGCGTTGCCCTTCTCACGAACACTGAAGCTTTCTTT
-	TRBD1	TRBV4-2	TRBJ1-5	CASSQRWDRENQPQHF	TGTGCCAGCAGCCAACGTTGGGACAGGGAAAATCAGCCCCAGCATTTT
-	-	TRBV10-3	TRBJ2-1	CAISESGRGSYNEQFF	TGTGCCATCAGTGAGTCTGGGAGGGGGTCCTACAATGAGCAGTTCTTC
-	-	TRBV11-2	TRBJ2-5	CASSSGTVYQETQYF	TGTGCCAGCAGCTCCGGGACGGTCTATCAAGAGACCCAGTACTTC
-	-	TRBV18	TRBJ1-2	CASSPRGGSLYGYTF	TGTGCCAGCTCCCCGAGGGGCGGGTCCCTATATGGCTACACCTTC
-	-	TRBV5-8	TRBJ1-1	CASSTGVLMGVSAFF	TGTGCCAGCAGCACGGGGGTTTTGATGGGGGTATCAGCTTTCTTT
-	TRBD1	TRBV10-3	TRBJ2-7	CAIRRQGGDEQYF	TGTGCCATCAGGAGACAGGGCGGTGACGAGCAGTACTTC
-	-	TRBV7-8	TRBJ2-6	CASSTLNPSGANVLTF	TGTGCCAGCAGCACCCTGAACCCCTCTGGGGCCAACGTCCTGACTTTC
-	TRBD2	TRBV7-3	TRBJ2-5	CASSMGLAGVETQYF	TGTGCCAGCAGCATGGGACTAGCGGGAGTAGAGACCCAGTACTTC
-	-	TRBV20-1	TRBJ1-2	CSARRGYGYTF	TGCAGTGCTAGACGGGGCTATGGCTACACCTTC
once	TRBD2	TRBV4-2	TRBJ2-1	CASSPGLAGSGSNEQFF	TGTGCCAGCAGCCCTGGACTAGCGGGAAGTGGATCCAATGAGCAGTTCTTC
-	TRBD1	TRBV19	TRBJ2-3	CAVTGVNTDTQYF	TGTGCTGTGACAGGGGTCAACACAGATACGCAGTATTTT
-	-	TRBV5-1	TRBJ2-7	CASSLAQEYEQYF	TGCGCCAGCAGCTTGGCCCAGGAGTACGAGCAGTACTTC
once	-	TRBV6-1	TRBJ2-7	CATAGELVSEQYF	TGTGCCACCGCAGGGGAGCTAGTTTCCGAGCAGTACTTC
once	TRBD2	TRBV5-4	TRBJ2-3	CASSLALGIAGVADTQYF	TGTGCCAGCAGCTTGGCCCTCGGGATAGCGGGAGTGGCAGATACGCAGTATTTT
once	TRBD1	TRBV28	TRBJ2-5	CASSSGGLLETQYF	TGTGCCAGCAGTTCAGGGGGTTTATTAGAGACCCAGTACTTC
-	-	TRBV7-8	TRBJ1-3	CASTAYRGVAGNTIYF	TGTGCCAGCACCGCTTATAGGGGGGTCGCTGGAAACACCATATATTTT
-	TRBD2	TRBV11-3	TRBJ2-2	CASSATSGRPGTGELFF	TGTGCCAGCAGCGCGACTAGCGGGAGGCCCGGAACCGGGGAGCTGTTTTTT
-	TRBD2	TRBV6-5	TRBJ2-7	CASSLTSGSRYEQYF	TGTGCCAGCAGTTTGACTAGCGGGTCTCGGTACGAGCAGTACTTC
-	-	TRBV7-9	TRBJ1-5	CASSLGDLSNQPQHF	TGTGCCAGCAGCTTAGGGGACCTAAGCAATCAGCCCCAGCATTTT
-	TRBD2	TRBV6-1	TRBJ2-7	CASKLAGGMGEQYF	TGTGCCAGCAAGTTAGCGGGAGGGATGGGCGAGCAGTACTTC
few	TRBD1	TRBV5-1	TRBJ1-3	CASSIGQAGNTIYF	TGCGCCAGCAGCATTGGACAGGCTGGAAACACCATATATTTT
-	-	TRBV10-3	TRBJ1-1	CARRRDLGNTEAFF	TGTGCCAGACGCCGGGACCTGGGGAACACTGAAGCTTTCTTT
-	-	TRBV19	TRBJ1-5	CASTTPGNSNQPQHF	TGTGCCAGTACCACTCCAGGGAATAGCAATCAGCCCCAGCATTTT
-	-	TRBV2	TRBJ2-5	CASSAWQETQYF	TGTGCCAGCAGTGCGTGGCAAGAGACCCAGTACTTC
-	-	TRBV6-1	TRBJ2-6	CASREHGSSGANVLTF	TGTGCCAGCAGGGAACATGGATCCTCTGGGGCCAACGTCCTGACTTTC
-	-	TRBV2	TRBJ1-1	CSSGRGTEAFF	TGTTCCTCGGGCAGGGGAACTGAAGCTTTCTTT
-	-	TRBV28	TRBJ2-2	CASSRELNTGELFF	TGTGCCAGCAGTCGGGAATTGAACACCGGGGAGCTGTTTTTT
-	-	TRBV4-2	TRBJ2-3	CASSQESGVGGTDTQYF	TGTGCCAGCAGCCAAGAGTCAGGGGTAGGGGGCACAGATACGCAGTATTTT
-	-	TRBV10-3	TRBJ2-4	CAISEQPGGREGGLAKNIQYF	TGTGCCATCAGTGAGCAACCCGGAGGGCGGGAAGGGGGACTAGCCAAAAACATTCAGTACTTC
-	-	TRBV7-2	TRBJ2-1	CASSLGPVYEQFF	TGTGCCAGCAGCTTAGGTCCAGTCTATGAGCAGTTCTTC
once	-	TRBV6-6	TRBJ1-2	CASSLGRENGYTF	TGTGCCAGCAGCCTGGGCAGGGAGAATGGCTACACCTTC
-	TRBD1	TRBV29-1	TRBJ2-3	CSVGRDRDHPDTQYF	TGCAGCGTTGGTCGGGACAGGGATCATCCAGATACGCAGTATTTT
-	TRBD2	TRBV6-6	TRBJ2-1	CASSSTGTTSNEQFF	TGTGCCAGCAGTTCTACCGGGACTACCTCTAATGAGCAGTTCTTC
few	-	TRBV18	TRBJ1-2	CASSSKYYGYTF	TGTGCCAGCTCATCCAAGTACTATGGCTACACCTTC
-	TRBD2	TRBV5-4	TRBJ2-7	CASSSRLAYEQYF	TGTGCCAGCAGCTCCCGACTAGCGTACGAGCAGTACTTC
-	-	TRBV5-4	TRBJ1-3	CASSFGREVGNTIYF	TGTGCCAGCAGCTTTGGGCGCGAAGTAGGAAACACCATATATTTT
-	TRBD1	TRBV5-6	TRBJ1-2	CASSRGTAVVNGYTF	TGTGCCAGCAGCCGCGGGACAGCCGTGGTGAATGGCTACACCTTC
-	TRBD2	TRBV11-3	TRBJ2-3	CASSLQAGVADTQYF	TGTGCCAGCAGCTTACAAGCGGGAGTGGCAGATACGCAGTATTTT
-	TRBD2	TRBV15	TRBJ2-3	CATSRPKRETDTQYF	TGTGCCACCAGCAGACCAAAGCGGGAGACGGATACGCAGTATTTT
once	-	TRBV5-4	TRBJ1-5	CASSQVGSGGGDQPQHF	TGTGCCAGCAGCCAAGTGGGGTCGGGGGGCGGTGATCAGCCCCAGCATTTT
-	TRBD2	TRBV9	TRBJ2-7	CASSGLAGGYEQYF	TGTGCCAGCAGCGGACTAGCGGGAGGGTACGAGCAGTACTTC
-	-	TRBV11-1	TRBJ1-2	CAIQNRTRYGYTF	TGTGCCATCCAAAACCGAACTCGCTATGGCTACACCTTC
-	-	TRBV28	TRBJ2-3	CASQRRDTQYF	TGTGCCAGCCAGCGGAGAGATACGCAGTATTTT
-	TRBD1	TRBV19	TRBJ1-2	CASSTSGTGFNYGYTF	TGTGCCAGTAGTACATCCGGGACAGGGTTTAACTATGGCTACACCTTC
-	TRBD1	TRBV7-8	TRBJ2-3	CASSKTQGATDTQYF	TGTGCCAGCAGCAAGACACAGGGGGCCACAGATACGCAGTATTTT
once	TRBD1	TRBV6-5	TRBJ1-4	CASSTQGDREKLFF	TGTGCCAGCAGCACCCAGGGGGACCGGGAAAAACTGTTTTTT
-	-	TRBV7-2	TRBJ1-2	CASSSRGPSNYGYTF	TGTGCCAGCAGCTCTCGAGGACCGAGTAACTATGGCTACACCTTC